This is a list of T cell receptor beta chains from one sample in a study of early T cells in non-severe SARS-CoV-2 infection. TCRdb independently ran MiXCR on the 5' RACE reads; one entry per CDR3 protein. The table lists about 90,000 distinct CDR3 sequences, approximately 12% of them singletons. Material: whole blood, obtained at baseline. All receptors come from an adult who was a healthcare worker with PCR-confirmed SARS-CoV-2 infection or an uninfected control (not recorded which). Both conserved end residues are part of each CDR3. A D gene is named only where the DNA matches it firmly. A clone size is listed for some rows: how often the clone was seen (once, few, many), or a class if it is expanded.

-	TRBV6-5	few	TRBJ2-1	CASSSSLSSYNEQFF	TGTGCCAGCAGTTCCTCCCTGAGCTCCTACAATGAGCAGTTCTTC
-	TRBV29-1	many	TRBJ2-1	CSVEGWALGDEQFF	TGCAGCGTTGAAGGGTGGGCCCTTGGGGATGAGCAGTTCTTC
-	TRBV10-1	few	TRBJ2-7	CASSLEPTDYEQYF	TGCGCCAGCAGTCTAGAACCAACTGACTACGAGCAGTACTTC
-	TRBV11-3	few	TRBJ2-1	CASSSWTDSYNEQFF	TGTGCCAGCAGCTCATGGACTGATTCCTACAATGAGCAGTTCTTC
TRBD1	TRBV19	many	TRBJ2-3	CASSLRDRGWGTDTQYF	TGTGCCAGTAGCCTCCGGGACAGGGGATGGGGCACAGATACGCAGTATTTT
TRBD2	TRBV5-4	-	TRBJ2-7	CASSPSGAYEQYF	TGTGCCAGCAGCCCGAGCGGGGCCTACGAGCAGTACTTC
-	TRBV4-1	many	TRBJ2-1	CASSSGGNSYNEQFF	TGCGCCAGCAGCTCTGGAGGAAACTCCTACAATGAGCAGTTCTTC
-	TRBV9	many	TRBJ1-1	CASSVGTQLNTEAFF	TGTGCCAGCAGCGTGGGGACACAGTTGAACACTGAAGCTTTCTTT
-	TRBV19	-	TRBJ2-4	CSSCGRGPKNIQYF	TGTTCCTCTTGTGGGCGCGGTCCCAAAAACATTCAGTACTTC
-	TRBV18	many	TRBJ2-7	CASSPLGSNNYEQYF	TGTGCCAGCTCACCACTCGGCTCCAACAACTACGAGCAGTACTTC
TRBD2	TRBV7-2	-	TRBJ2-1	CASSLQAGGGRYNEQFF	TGTGCCAGCAGCCTTCAGGCGGGCGGGGGGCGCTACAATGAGCAGTTCTTC
-	TRBV3-1	-	TRBJ2-7	CASSPGASGQGFFYEQYF	TGTGCCAGCAGCCCAGGAGCAAGTGGCCAGGGCTTCTTTTACGAGCAGTACTTC
-	TRBV4-2	few	TRBJ1-6	CASSQVGQPNSPLHF	TGTGCCAGCAGCCAAGTAGGGCAGCCCAATTCACCCCTCCACTTT
TRBD2	TRBV29-1	-	TRBJ2-2	CSVTSGITGELFF	TGCAGCGTCACTAGCGGCATTACCGGGGAGCTGTTTTTT
-	TRBV7-6	-	TRBJ2-5	CASSSKTVEEETQYF	TGTGCCAGCAGTAGCAAGACAGTAGAGGAAGAGACCCAGTACTTC
TRBD1	TRBV7-9	-	TRBJ2-2	CASSLEGARNTGELFF	TGTGCCAGCAGCTTAGAGGGGGCCAGGAACACCGGGGAGCTGTTTTTT
-	TRBV27	many	TRBJ1-5	CASTPAGFGQPQHF	TGTGCCAGCACCCCAGCTGGGTTCGGTCAGCCCCAGCATTTT
TRBD2	TRBV5-1	-	TRBJ2-7	CASSLSGTSYEQYF	TGCGCCAGCAGCTTAAGCGGGACCTCCTACGAGCAGTACTTC
-	TRBV9	-	TRBJ2-3	CASSVEIQADTQYF	TGTGCCAGCAGCGTAGAGATTCAGGCAGATACGCAGTATTTT
-	TRBV20-1	-	TRBJ2-2	CSALPGGPLTGELFF	TGCAGTGCTCTCCCGGGGGGCCCCCTCACCGGGGAGCTGTTTTTT
-	TRBV28	-	TRBJ1-1	CASSLEPSSIEAFF	TGTGCCAGCAGTTTAGAACCGAGTTCTATAGAAGCTTTCTTT
-	TRBV20-1	-	TRBJ2-4	CSASEVENIQYF	TGCAGTGCTAGTGAAGTGGAAAACATTCAGTACTTC
-	TRBV7-8	many	TRBJ1-4	CASSPSAGTDEKLFF	TGTGCCAGCAGCCCGTCCGCCGGGACGGATGAAAAACTGTTTTTT
-	TRBV12-3/TRBV12-4	many	TRBJ2-7	CASSRTSSYEQYF	TGTGCCAGCAGTCGGACCTCATCCTACGAGCAGTACTTC
-	TRBV5-4	few	TRBJ1-2	CASSLDSTNYGYTF	TGTGCCAGCAGCTTGGACAGTACTAACTATGGCTACACCTTC
-	TRBV27	-	TRBJ2-5	CASSQPDAKGTQYF	TGTGCCAGCAGTCAGCCAGACGCAAAAGGGACCCAGTACTTC
TRBD1	TRBV2	few	TRBJ1-5	CAGTTTGDKQPQHF	TGTGCCGGCACTACGACAGGGGACAAACAGCCCCAGCATTTT
-	TRBV29-1	many	TRBJ2-1	CSVAPDGSYNEQFF	TGCAGCGTTGCACCGGACGGCTCCTACAATGAGCAGTTCTTC